The source of this TCR beta chain is a study of cytomegalovirus exposure and HLA in healthy donors. Study-level results: A later examination showed that TCR association rates differed by HLA locus, with DRB1 most and HLA-C fewest.

Both 60 Vbeta primers and 13 Jbeta primers went into the PCR. The data were produced by immunoSEQ multiplex PCR, yet TCRdb's version contains in-frame clones alone and is incomplete. Found here are around 150,000 clones, roughly 79% of them singletons; the top ten hold 0.9% to 1.1%. Notes on this clone: Antigen: not known.

Unmatched junction bases numbered 7, after V lost 5 bases and J lost 3 bases. This CDR3 is 15 amino acids long. The germline CDR1 and CDR2 sequences are MNHEY and SMNVEV (reference sequence). The V gene is TRBV27, the J gene TRBJ2-3; 8 positions match TRBD2. The sequenced material came from PBMCs. This clonotype originated in a woman in her forties in good health and CMV-seronegative. The CDR3 is CASSRPSGFTDTQYF. As DNA, the CDR3 is TGTGCCAGCAGTCGTCCTAGCGGGTTTACAGATACGCAGTATTTT.